A selection of T cell receptor beta chains follows, all from one sample in a study of T cells after yellow fever vaccination. TCRdb passed the 5' RACE reads through MiXCR, listing each CDR3 protein once. The data contain some 500,000 distinct CDR3 sequences, roughly 13% of them singletons. The material was PBMCs, obtained on the day of the yellow fever booster vaccination. The receptors shown here come from a man in his thirties or forties who received the YFV17D yellow fever vaccine. The CDR3 runs from the conserved cysteine through the conserved F or W. The D gene is left open where the match is weak. Expanded clones get a size class; other rows say once, few or many, or leave the size out.

j_gene: TRBJ2-7
d_gene: TRBD2
v_gene: TRBV6-5
abundance: .
CDR3aa: CASSSYSGRSYEQYF
CDR3nt: TGTGCCAGCAGTTCCTATAGCGGGAGGTCCTACGAGCAGTACTTC

j_gene: TRBJ2-1
d_gene: .
v_gene: TRBV6-2/TRBV6-3
abundance: .
CDR3aa: CASSYRYEQFF
CDR3nt: TGTGCCAGCAGTTATCGCTATGAGCAGTTCTTC

j_gene: TRBJ2-7
d_gene: TRBD2
v_gene: TRBV9
abundance: .
CDR3aa: CASSAGTTSYEQYF
CDR3nt: TGTGCCAGCAGCGCCGGGACTACGTCCTACGAGCAGTACTTC

j_gene: TRBJ1-6
d_gene: TRBD1
v_gene: TRBV18
abundance: .
CDR3aa: CASSPRGQGDSPLHF
CDR3nt: TGTGCCAGCTCACCACGGGGACAGGGGGATTCACCCCTCCACTTT

j_gene: TRBJ2-2
d_gene: .
v_gene: TRBV20-1
abundance: .
CDR3aa: CSANHLAKNTGELFF
CDR3nt: TGCAGTGCCAACCACCTAGCGAAAAACACCGGGGAGCTGTTTTTT

j_gene: TRBJ2-7
d_gene: TRBD1
v_gene: TRBV5-4
abundance: few
CDR3aa: CASSIDRGPYEQYF
CDR3nt: TGTGCCAGCAGCATCGACAGGGGTCCCTACGAGCAGTACTTC

j_gene: TRBJ2-1
d_gene: TRBD1
v_gene: TRBV24-1
abundance: .
CDR3aa: CATSDPGTGGLNEQFF
CDR3nt: TGTGCCACCAGTGACCCTGGGACAGGGGGTTTGAATGAGCAGTTCTTC

j_gene: TRBJ1-6
d_gene: TRBD1
v_gene: TRBV6-1
abundance: few
CDR3aa: CASSTGQAYNSPLHF
CDR3nt: TGTGCCAGCAGTACCGGACAGGCTTATAATTCACCCCTCCACTTT

j_gene: TRBJ1-1
d_gene: .
v_gene: TRBV19
abundance: many
CDR3aa: CASSDSFMNTEAFF
CDR3nt: TGTGCCAGTAGTGATTCCTTCATGAACACTGAAGCTTTCTTT

j_gene: TRBJ2-7
d_gene: TRBD2
v_gene: TRBV18
abundance: few
CDR3aa: CASSPAGGSSYEQYF
CDR3nt: TGTGCCAGCTCACCGGCGGGGGGCAGTAGCTACGAGCAGTACTTC

j_gene: TRBJ2-5
d_gene: TRBD2
v_gene: TRBV20-1
abundance: .
CDR3aa: CSAPRSSGIQETQYF
CDR3nt: TGCAGTGCTCCACGTTCTAGCGGGATCCAAGAGACCCAGTACTTC

j_gene: TRBJ2-5
d_gene: TRBD1
v_gene: TRBV19
abundance: .
CDR3aa: CASSRTGVRGETQYF
CDR3nt: TGTGCCAGTAGTCGGACAGGGGTCCGCGGAGAGACCCAGTACTTC

j_gene: TRBJ2-5
d_gene: .
v_gene: TRBV12-3/TRBV12-4
abundance: .
CDR3aa: CASSDAVYTQYF
CDR3nt: TGTGCCAGCAGCGACGCAGTATATACCCAGTACTTC

j_gene: TRBJ2-2
d_gene: .
v_gene: TRBV20-1
abundance: few
CDR3aa: CSARGLIANTGELFF
CDR3nt: TGCAGTGCTCGGGGCCTGATCGCGAACACCGGGGAGCTGTTTTTT

j_gene: TRBJ1-2
d_gene: .
v_gene: TRBV29-1
abundance: .
CDR3aa: CSVEGGLRYGYTF
CDR3nt: TGCAGCGTTGAGGGGGGGCTGCGCTATGGCTACACCTTC

j_gene: TRBJ2-1
d_gene: .
v_gene: TRBV10-3
abundance: .
CDR3aa: CAISEPKGGPNQFF
CDR3nt: TGTGCCATCAGTGAGCCAAAGGGGGGGCCGAACCAGTTCTTC

j_gene: TRBJ2-1
d_gene: TRBD1
v_gene: TRBV6-6
abundance: .
CDR3aa: CASRQGARDEQFF
CDR3nt: TGTGCCAGCAGACAGGGGGCAAGGGATGAGCAGTTCTTC

j_gene: TRBJ2-7
d_gene: TRBD1
v_gene: TRBV2
abundance: .
CDR3aa: CASSGGQALSSYEQYF
CDR3nt: TGTGCCAGCAGTGGAGGACAGGCGCTGAGCTCCTACGAGCAGTACTTC

j_gene: TRBJ2-7
d_gene: .
v_gene: TRBV7-9
abundance: few
CDR3aa: CASSPNEF
CDR3nt: TGTGCCAGCAGTCCTAATGAATTC

j_gene: TRBJ2-7
d_gene: .
v_gene: TRBV5-1
abundance: .
CDR3aa: CASSLTDSTYEQYF
CDR3nt: TGCGCCAGCAGCTTGACGGACAGTACCTACGAGCAGTACTTC

j_gene: TRBJ2-2
d_gene: TRBD2
v_gene: TRBV11-1
abundance: .
CDR3aa: CASSPYVGLAPQPGELFF
CDR3nt: TGTGCCAGCAGCCCCTATGTCGGACTAGCACCACAACCCGGGGAGCTGTTTTTT

j_gene: TRBJ2-7
d_gene: TRBD1
v_gene: TRBV7-9
abundance: few
CDR3aa: CASRGQGAGEQYF
CDR3nt: TGTGCCAGCAGAGGACAGGGGGCCGGGGAGCAGTACTTC

j_gene: TRBJ1-1
d_gene: .
v_gene: TRBV12-3/TRBV12-4
abundance: few
CDR3aa: CASSLSGPSPEAFF
CDR3nt: TGTGCCAGCAGCCTATCCGGGCCATCCCCGGAAGCTTTCTTT

j_gene: TRBJ2-7
d_gene: TRBD2
v_gene: TRBV10-3
abundance: .
CDR3aa: CAISDTTSGSYYEQYF
CDR3nt: TGTGCCATCAGTGATACCACTAGCGGGAGTTACTACGAGCAGTACTTC

j_gene: TRBJ2-7
d_gene: .
v_gene: TRBV13
abundance: many
CDR3aa: CASSPPGSPYEQYF
CDR3nt: TGTGCCAGCAGCCCACCGGGGTCCCCCTACGAGCAGTACTTC

j_gene: TRBJ1-3
d_gene: .
v_gene: TRBV7-9
abundance: .
CDR3aa: CASSLVWEPIYF
CDR3nt: TGTGCCAGCAGCTTAGTTTGGGAACCCATATATTTT

j_gene: TRBJ2-1
d_gene: .
v_gene: TRBV24-1
abundance: .
CDR3aa: CATSDPGLPEQFF
CDR3nt: TGTGCCACCAGTGATCCAGGGTTGCCTGAGCAGTTCTTC

j_gene: TRBJ2-5
d_gene: .
v_gene: TRBV20-1
abundance: few
CDR3aa: CSAPRLEQETQYF
CDR3nt: TGCAGTGCACCTCGACTTGAACAAGAGACCCAGTACTTC

j_gene: TRBJ1-5
d_gene: .
v_gene: TRBV7-6
abundance: .
CDR3aa: CASSHLGGDQPQHF
CDR3nt: TGTGCCAGCAGTCACCTTGGGGGAGATCAGCCCCAGCATTTT

j_gene: TRBJ1-5
d_gene: .
v_gene: TRBV7-2
abundance: .
CDR3aa: CASSISGTPRGQPQHF
CDR3nt: TGTGCCAGCAGCATCTCCGGGACACCTCGGGGTCAGCCCCAGCATTTT

j_gene: TRBJ2-5
d_gene: .
v_gene: TRBV29-1
abundance: few
CDR3aa: CSVSLPRGQETQYF
CDR3nt: TGCAGCGTTTCCCTCCCCCGCGGCCAAGAGACCCAGTACTTC

j_gene: TRBJ2-1
d_gene: .
v_gene: TRBV5-1
abundance: few
CDR3aa: CASSLVGGTYNEQFF
CDR3nt: TGCGCCAGCAGCTTGGTTGGAGGGACCTACAATGAGCAGTTCTTC

j_gene: TRBJ1-1
d_gene: .
v_gene: TRBV5-1
abundance: few
CDR3aa: CASSLAPTGNTEAFF
CDR3nt: TGCGCCAGCAGCTTGGCCCCAACGGGGAACACTGAAGCTTTCTTT

j_gene: TRBJ2-1
d_gene: TRBD2
v_gene: TRBV20-1
abundance: few
CDR3aa: CSAPGPLAGLNEQFF
CDR3nt: TGCAGTGCTCCCGGCCCGCTAGCGGGACTAAATGAGCAGTTCTTC

j_gene: TRBJ2-1
d_gene: TRBD1
v_gene: TRBV12-3/TRBV12-4
abundance: many
CDR3aa: CASGQGGNEQFF
CDR3nt: TGTGCCAGCGGACAGGGAGGCAATGAGCAGTTCTTC

j_gene: TRBJ2-3
d_gene: TRBD2
v_gene: TRBV27
abundance: few
CDR3aa: CASRSRLSGSWDTQYF
CDR3nt: TGTGCCAGCCGTTCAAGGCTTAGCGGGAGTTGGGATACGCAGTATTTT

j_gene: TRBJ1-1
d_gene: .
v_gene: TRBV7-2
abundance: few
CDR3aa: CASSSSMDAEAFF
CDR3nt: TGTGCCAGCAGCTCTTCCATGGATGCTGAAGCTTTCTTT

j_gene: TRBJ2-3
d_gene: TRBD1
v_gene: TRBV27
abundance: .
CDR3aa: CASSFYRGTDTQYF
CDR3nt: TGTGCCAGCAGTTTTTACAGGGGGACAGATACGCAGTATTTT

j_gene: TRBJ2-3
d_gene: .
v_gene: TRBV27
abundance: few
CDR3aa: CASSSQDTQYF
CDR3nt: TGTGCCAGCAGTTCCCAGGATACGCAGTATTTT

j_gene: TRBJ2-5
d_gene: .
v_gene: TRBV5-4
abundance: few
CDR3aa: CASSLSYGSGETQYF
CDR3nt: TGTGCCAGCAGCTTGTCCTACGGGAGTGGAGAGACCCAGTACTTC

j_gene: TRBJ2-2
d_gene: .
v_gene: TRBV7-2
abundance: .
CDR3aa: CASSQSLGPGELFF
CDR3nt: TGTGCCAGCAGCCAGTCACTTGGCCCCGGGGAGCTGTTTTTT

j_gene: TRBJ1-5
d_gene: .
v_gene: TRBV20-1
abundance: .
CDR3aa: CSASDPGTSSQPQHF
CDR3nt: TGCAGTGCTAGCGATCCCGGGACTAGTAGTCAGCCCCAGCATTTT

j_gene: TRBJ2-3
d_gene: .
v_gene: TRBV6-5
abundance: .
CDR3aa: CASSSTPIYGAQYF
CDR3nt: TGTGCCAGCAGTTCCACTCCTATTTACGGGGCGCAGTATTTT

j_gene: TRBJ2-7
d_gene: TRBD2
v_gene: TRBV5-1
abundance: .
CDR3aa: CASSSRPIQREVEQYF
CDR3nt: TGCGCCAGCAGCTCGAGACCCATTCAGCGGGAGGTCGAGCAGTACTTC

j_gene: TRBJ2-1
d_gene: .
v_gene: TRBV5-1
abundance: .
CDR3aa: CASSLVAETYNEQFF
CDR3nt: TGCGCCAGCAGCTTGGTGGCGGAAACCTACAATGAGCAGTTCTTC

j_gene: TRBJ2-7
d_gene: .
v_gene: TRBV12-3/TRBV12-4
abundance: .
CDR3aa: CASTFLGLVYEQYF
CDR3nt: TGTGCCAGCACCTTTCTAGGGCTAGTCTACGAGCAGTACTTC

j_gene: TRBJ2-1
d_gene: .
v_gene: TRBV5-1
abundance: few
CDR3aa: CATLGGNEQFF
CDR3nt: TGCGCCACCTTAGGGGGGAATGAGCAGTTCTTC